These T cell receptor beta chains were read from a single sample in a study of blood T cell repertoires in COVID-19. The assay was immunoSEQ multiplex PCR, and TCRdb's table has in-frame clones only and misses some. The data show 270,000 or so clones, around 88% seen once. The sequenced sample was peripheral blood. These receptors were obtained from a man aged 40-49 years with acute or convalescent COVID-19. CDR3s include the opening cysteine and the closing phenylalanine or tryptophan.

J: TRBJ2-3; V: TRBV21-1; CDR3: CASSRSGGLDTQYF
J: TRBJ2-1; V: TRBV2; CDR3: CASSAGPSSYNEQFF
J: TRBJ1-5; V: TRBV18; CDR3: CASSLGRGPGGQPQHF
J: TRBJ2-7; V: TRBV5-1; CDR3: CASSISLAGGPVYEQYF
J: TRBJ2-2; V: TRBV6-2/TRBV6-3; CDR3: CASSSGQGRAGELFF
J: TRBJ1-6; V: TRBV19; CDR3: CASNSEAASSYNSPLHF
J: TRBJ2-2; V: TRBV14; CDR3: CASSRQANTGELFF
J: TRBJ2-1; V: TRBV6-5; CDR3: CAVSRGRGRDNEQFF
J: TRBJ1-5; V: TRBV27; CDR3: CASSLGTGHQPQHF
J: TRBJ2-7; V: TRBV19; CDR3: CASSILGLSYEQYF
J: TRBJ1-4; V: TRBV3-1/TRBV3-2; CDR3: CASSSSYRGAGEKLFF
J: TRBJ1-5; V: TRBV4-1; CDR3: CASSQGDSPSNQPQHF
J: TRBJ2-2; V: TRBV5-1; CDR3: CASSSLMEGLTGELFF
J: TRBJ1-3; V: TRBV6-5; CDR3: CASKSALSTGNTIYF
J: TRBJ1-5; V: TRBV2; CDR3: CASSWEQENQPQHF
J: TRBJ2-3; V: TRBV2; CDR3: CASSYPGTSFGTDTQYF
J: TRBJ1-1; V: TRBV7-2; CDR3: CASSFKPQGEAFF
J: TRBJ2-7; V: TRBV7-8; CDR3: CASSFNRGITTDSSYEQYF
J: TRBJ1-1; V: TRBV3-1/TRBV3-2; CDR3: CASSHVDRVNTEAFF
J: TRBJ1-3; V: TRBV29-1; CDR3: CSVDSFSGNTIYF
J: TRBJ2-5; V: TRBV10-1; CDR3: CASSLGETQYF
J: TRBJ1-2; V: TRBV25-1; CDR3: CASSNGQVRGNYGYTF
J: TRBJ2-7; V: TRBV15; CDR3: CATSRGGQVDEQYF
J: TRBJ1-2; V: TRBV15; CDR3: CATSRDHLKGYGYTF
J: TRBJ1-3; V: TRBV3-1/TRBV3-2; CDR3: CASRNRDSGNTIYF
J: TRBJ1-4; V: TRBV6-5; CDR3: CASSRGQGDEKLFF
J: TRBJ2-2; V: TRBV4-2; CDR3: CASSQDPSRAGELFF
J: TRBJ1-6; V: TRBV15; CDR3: CATSIDPNSPLHF
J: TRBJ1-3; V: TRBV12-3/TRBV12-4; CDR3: CASRTGYGNTIYF
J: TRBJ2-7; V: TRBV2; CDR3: CASREGGDSSYEQYF
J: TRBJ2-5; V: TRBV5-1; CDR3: CASSLTYGREETQYF
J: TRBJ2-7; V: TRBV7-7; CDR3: CASSLEAEAEQYF
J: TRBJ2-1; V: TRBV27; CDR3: CASSPTGVIGNEQFF
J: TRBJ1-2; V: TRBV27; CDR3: CASSLIANYGYTF
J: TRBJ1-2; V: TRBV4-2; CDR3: CASNLGQGFYGYTF
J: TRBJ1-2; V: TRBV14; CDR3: CASSQDRHSYYGYTF
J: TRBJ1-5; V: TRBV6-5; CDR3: CASKGDSNQPQHF